The 28 T cell receptor beta chains below were found in one sample sequenced in a study of technical replicates of blood from a few donors. The repertoire was sequenced with immunoSEQ multiplex PCR; TCRdb's copy has only in-frame clones and lacks some. This table holds just over 75,000 clones, about 92% found once. What was sequenced was T cells isolated from PBMCs. The source of these receptors is a human donor in good health.

This clone showed up just once. The germline gene is not matched at one end of the junction; a read error may be the cause. V usage is TRBV7-7 and J usage is TRBJ1-2; D not certain. Germline V gene lookup returns CDR1 SSHAT and CDR2 FNYEAQ (reference sequence). The CDR3 length is 12 residues. CDR3 DNA: TGTGCTAGCAGCTTAGCGGTGGGCGGCTACACCTTC. Translation gives CASSLAVGGYTF. The complete variable domain, with remaining parts taken from reference TRBV7-7 and TRBJ1-2, reads GAGVSQSPRYKVTKRGQDVTLRCDPISSHATLYWYQQALGQGPEFLTYFNYEAQPDKSGLPSDRFSAERPEGSISTLTIQRTEQRDSAMYRCASSLAVGGYTFGSGTRLTVV.

V and J are TRBV4-1 and TRBJ2-1, with 7 bases fitting TRBD1. The CDR3 has 15 residues. Per germline, CDR1 MGHRA and CDR2 YSYEKL. The junction had 4 bases not matched to a gene; V was cut back by 5 bases and J by 0 bases. In DNA form, the CDR3 reads TGCGCCAGCAGCATCCGGGACAGCTCCTACAATGAGCAGTTCTTC. As protein: CASSIRDSSYNEQFF.

The chain combines TRBV19 with TRBJ2-3, with D perhaps TRBD2 (5 bases). Trimming removed 3 bases from V and 3 bases from J, with 13 bases in between. The CDR3 covers 15 residues. Per the germline V gene, CDR1 is LNHDA and CDR2 is SQIVND (reference sequence). The CDR3 loop is CASSISRGVTDTQYF. The CDR3 DNA reads TGTGCCAGTAGTATTAGTCGGGGAGTAACAGATACGCAGTATTTT. Filled out from reference TRBV19 and TRBJ2-3, the complete variable domain reads DGGITQSPKYLFRKEGQNVTLSCEQNLNHDAMYWYRQDPGQGLRLIYYSQIVNDFQKGDIAEGYSVSREKKESFPLTVTSAQKNPTAFYLCASSISRGVTDTQYFGPGTRLTVL.

The chain joins TRBV6-5 to TRBJ2-7; D unclear. Trimming removed 2 bases at V and 4 bases at J, with 9 bases between. The CDR3 is made up of 13 amino acids. Germline V lookup: CDR1 MNHEY, CDR2 SVGAGI. CDR3 sequence: CASSYQRGYEQYF. The CDR3 coding sequence is TGTGCCAGCAGTTACCAGCGCGGTTACGAGCAGTACTTC.

In its sample, this clone was seen once. V usage is TRBV28 and J usage is TRBJ2-2, with TRBD2 as a possible D gene (6 bases). V gave up 2 bases and J gave up 3 bases, with 16 bases separating them. CDR3 length equals 17 residues. Looked up from germline, CDR1 is MDHEN and CDR2 is SYDVKM. The CDR3: CASSLLRGGVDTGELFF. DNA of the CDR3: TGTGCCAGCAGTTTACTGCGTGGAGGGGTGGACACCGGGGAGCTGTTTTTT.

This clone was seen a single time. V usage is TRBV6-6 and J usage is TRBJ2-5; 7 nucleotides line up with TRBD2. Per the germline V gene, CDR1 is MNHNY and CDR2 is SVGAGI (reference sequence). This CDR3 region has 13 residues. J gave up 0 bases and V 7 bases, and 2 bases lay outside the gene matches. DNA for the CDR3: TGTGCCAGCAACGGGGGGTACCAAGAGACCCAGTACTTC. Translated, it gives CASNGGYQETQYF.

This chain uses TRBV11-1 with TRBJ2-7; TRBD2 aligns across 7 bases. The CDR3 covers 15 residues. Germline V gives CDR1 SGHAT, CDR2 FQDESV (reference sequence). V dropped 1 base and J dropped 5; count of bases not matched to a gene: 8. The DNA for the CDR3 is TGTGCCAGCAGCTTAGGGTACGGGAGGCTCGACGAGCAGTACTTC. Residues: CASSLGYGRLDEQYF.

The J gene is TRBJ2-5, the V gene TRBV20-1; tentative D call: TRBD2 (6 bases). The germline V gene encodes CDR1 DFQATT and CDR2 SNEGSKA (reference sequence). V was clipped by 7 bases and J by 1 base, with 7 bases between them. The CDR3 length is 11 residues. The CDR3 reads CSVSGQETQYF. The CDR3 DNA follows: TGCAGTGTTAGCGGCCAAGAGACCCAGTACTTC.

V and J are TRBV4-2 and TRBJ2-7, with D perhaps TRBD2 (5 bases). Trimming pared 0 bases from V and 11 bases from J, leaving 14 bases between. The CDR3 contains 13 residues. Germline V gives CDR1 LGHNA, CDR2 YNFKEQ. The CDR3 here is CASSQEEGNLEYF. In DNA form, the CDR3 reads TGTGCCAGCAGCCAAGAAGAGGGAAACCTGGAGTACTTC.

This clone was seen a single time. V gene TRBV28 combines with J gene TRBJ2-1, with 7 bases lining up with TRBD1. The V and J ends lost 6 bases and 6 bases, in that order; junction bases with no gene match: 20. CDR1 is MDHEN and CDR2 is SYDVKM in the germline V gene. This CDR3 comprises 18 residues. Here the CDR3 DNA reads TGTGCCAGCAGCCTCCCTGGACTCCCCGGGACAGAGCTCAATGAGCAGTTCTTC. Protein sequence: CASSLPGLPGTELNEQFF.

V is TRBV7-2 and J is TRBJ2-7; perhaps TRBD2 as D (6 bases). Germline values: CDR1 SGHTA, CDR2 FQGNSA. Trimming cost V 5 bases and J 3 bases, with 20 bases left between them. CDR3 length: 16 amino acids. The CDR3 sequence is CASSLPRPGLHYEQYF. The CDR3 DNA reads as TGTGCCAGCAGCCTTCCCCGCCCGGGACTCCACTACGAGCAGTACTTC.

V gene TRBV28 combines with J gene TRBJ1-2, with D hard to call. Germline CDR1 MDHEN, CDR2 SYDVKM. V lost 2 bases and J lost 8, with 15 bases in between. The CDR3 has 14 amino acids. CDR3 DNA: TGTGCCAGCAGTTTAAGAGTTGATCGCGCAGGCTACACCTTC. It encodes CASSLRVDRAGYTF.

The chain recombines TRBV27 with TRBJ2-3; D is possibly TRBD1 (5 bases). There are 14 residues in the CDR3. The V and J ends lost 2 bases and 0 bases respectively, with 6 bases between them. Germline values: CDR1 MNHEY, CDR2 SMNVEV (reference sequence). CDR3 region: CASSLRGSTDTQYF. The DNA for the CDR3 is TGTGCCAGCAGTTTAAGGGGAAGCACAGATACGCAGTATTTT.

CDR3 sequence: CASGRGSSYEQYF. CDR3 DNA sequence: TGTGCGAGCGGGCGGGGGAGCTCCTACGAGCAGTACTTC. V is TRBV30 and J is TRBJ2-7; 7 nucleotides match TRBD2. This CDR3 is 13 amino acids long. The V gene's germline CDR1 is GTSNPN and CDR2 SVGIG (reference sequence).

The rearrangement links TRBV7-3 to TRBJ2-2; TRBD1 agrees at 7 bases. V was clipped by 5 bases and J by 4 bases; unmatched bases: 4. This CDR3 region has 14 residues. Germline V gene lookup returns CDR1 SGHTA and CDR2 FQGTGA. As DNA, the CDR3 is TGTGCCAGCAGCGTGGACAGGTTCACCGGGGAGCTGTTTTTT. Amino acids: CASSVDRFTGELFF. The variable domain in full, with the rest retrieved from reference TRBV7-3 and TRBJ2-2, is GAGVSQTPSNKVTEKGKYVELRCDPISGHTALYWYRQSLGQGPEFLIYFQGTGAADDSGLPNDRFFAVRPEGSVSTLKIQRTERGDSAVYLCASSVDRFTGELFFGEGSRLTVL.

CDR3 nucleotide sequence: TGTGCCAGCAGCCGGACTAGCGGGAGCAATGAGCAGTTCTTC. Amino acids: CASSRTSGSNEQFF. The chain uses TRBV7-8 and TRBJ2-1; TRBD2 matches 13 bases. CDR3 length: 14 amino acids. CDR1 is SGHVS and CDR2 is FQNEAQ in the germline V gene. With V trimmed by 5 bases and J by 6 bases, 1 base remained unmatched.

As for this clone: Different DNA sequences within this sample yield the same CDR3. The gene calls are TRBV7-2 and TRBJ2-7; D remains unclear. V lost 1 base and J lost 1, with 5 bases in between. This CDR3 spans 13 amino acids. The germline gives CDR1 SGHTA, CDR2 FQGNSA. The chain's CDR3 is CASSLDSSYEQYF. The CDR3 DNA is TGTGCCAGCAGCTTAGACTCTTCCTACGAGCAGTACTTC.

The chain uses TRBV5-1 and TRBJ2-3; TRBD2 matches 9 bases. From germline, CDR1 is SGHRS and CDR2 YFSETQ. The CDR3 consists of 15 residues. V dropped 1 base and J dropped 1; count of bases not matched to a gene: 1. CDR3 sequence reads: CASSLRTSGTDTQYF. The CDR3 DNA reads as TGCGCCAGCAGCTTGAGGACTAGCGGCACAGATACGCAGTATTTT.

In its sample, this clone was seen once. The chain couples TRBV7-9 to TRBJ2-1; a weak D match, TRBD1 (6 bases). The germline gives CDR1 SEHNR, CDR2 FQNEAQ (reference sequence). There are 19 residues in the CDR3. Trimming pared 5 bases from V and 0 bases from J, leaving 23 bases between. DNA for the CDR3: TGTGCCAGCAGCCCTGCGAGGGACACATCATCAATCTCCTACAATGAGCAGTTCTTC. This codes for CASSPARDTSSISYNEQFF.

This rearrangement joins TRBV27 to TRBJ2-3; perhaps TRBD1 as D (5 bases). Trimming pared 6 bases from V and 2 bases from J, leaving 9 bases between. Germline loops: CDR1 MNHEY, CDR2 SMNVEV (reference sequence). The CDR3 is 13 amino acids. This chain's CDR3 is CASRGPYTDTQYF. CDR3 coding DNA: TGTGCCAGCAGGGGGCCTTACACAGATACGCAGTATTTT.

The chain employs TRBV7-9 and TRBJ2-7, with D perhaps TRBD2 (5 bases). The germline V gene has CDR1 SEHNR and CDR2 FQNEAQ (reference sequence). The CDR3 totals 18 residues. V lost 0 bases, J lost 3 bases, and 21 bases lay in between. CDR3 protein: CASSLALGSTSVVYEQYF. CDR3 sequence (DNA): TGTGCCAGCAGCTTAGCCTTAGGGAGCACTTCGGTAGTCTACGAGCAGTACTTC.

The sample holds one count of this clone. This chain joins TRBV5-1 and TRBJ2-1; 12 bases map to TRBD1. The trim removed 0 bases at V and 7 bases at J, leaving 8 bases unmatched. This CDR3 is built from 17 residues. The germline CDR1 and CDR2 sequences are SGHRS and YFSETQ. For the CDR3, the DNA is TGCGCCAGCAGCTTGGGCGGGACAGGGGGCAACCAAAATGAGCAGTTCTTC. This gives the protein CASSLGGTGGNQNEQFF.

This clone was seen only once. J is TRBJ2-1 and V is TRBV7-9; 9 bases agree with TRBD1. The CDR3 spans 15 residues. V was pared by 7 bases and J by 9 bases, with 13 bases of the junction left unmatched. Germline V gene data show CDR1 as SEHNR and CDR2 as FQNEAQ (reference sequence). The CDR3 region is CASNDGTGRQPEQFF. The CDR3 DNA reads as TGTGCCAGCAACGACGGGACAGGGAGGCAGCCTGAGCAGTTCTTC.

V usage is TRBV27 and J usage is TRBJ2-2; D gene uncertain. The CDR3 is 13 amino acids. The V end was cut by 5 bases, the J end by 3 bases, with 7 bases between. Per germline, CDR1 MNHEY and CDR2 SMNVEV (reference sequence). The CDR3, as DNA: TGTGCCAGCAGTCTAAAATACACCGGGGAGCTGTTTTTT. Translating gives CASSLKYTGELFF.

The CDR3 loop is CSVRQGNEKLFF. Here the CDR3 DNA reads TGCAGCGTTCGCCAGGGTAATGAAAAACTGTTTTTT. The chain links TRBV29-1 to TRBJ1-4; D possibly corresponds to TRBD1 (5 bases). V was pared by 5 bases and J by 4 bases, with 8 bases between. CDR3 length: 12 amino acids. CDR1 and CDR2 from the germline V gene are SQVTM and ANQGSEA.

The rearrangement links TRBV6-1 to TRBJ1-2; tentative D call: TRBD1 (6 bases). Trimming removed 0 bases at V and 8 bases at J, with 16 bases between. The V gene's germline CDR1 is MNHNS and CDR2 SASEGT. This CDR3 has 15 amino acids. The CDR3 protein is CASSEALTGPGGYTF. CDR3 in DNA: TGTGCCAGCAGTGAAGCCCTAACAGGGCCGGGAGGCTACACCTTC.

V is TRBV28 and J is TRBJ2-3; tentatively, D is TRBD2 (5 bases). The CDR3 is 12 amino acids. Germline loops: CDR1 MDHEN, CDR2 SYDVKM. Trimming took 5 bases from V and 8 from J, leaving 11 bases between them. CDR3 in amino acids: CASSLGVGTQYF. DNA for the CDR3: TGTGCCAGCAGTCTCGGGGTCGGTACGCAGTATTTT.

This clone was counted a few times. The sample holds other DNA sequences that translate to the same CDR3. The chain joins TRBV6-4 to TRBJ2-1, with 9 bases identical to TRBD2. V lost 0 bases, J lost 3 bases, and 0 bases stayed unmatched. The germline V gene encodes CDR1 MRHNA and CDR2 SNTAGT. The CDR3 extends over 15 amino acids. CDR3: CASSDSSGSYNEQFF. CDR3 DNA sequence: TGTGCCAGCAGTGACTCTAGCGGGAGCTACAATGAGCAGTTCTTC.